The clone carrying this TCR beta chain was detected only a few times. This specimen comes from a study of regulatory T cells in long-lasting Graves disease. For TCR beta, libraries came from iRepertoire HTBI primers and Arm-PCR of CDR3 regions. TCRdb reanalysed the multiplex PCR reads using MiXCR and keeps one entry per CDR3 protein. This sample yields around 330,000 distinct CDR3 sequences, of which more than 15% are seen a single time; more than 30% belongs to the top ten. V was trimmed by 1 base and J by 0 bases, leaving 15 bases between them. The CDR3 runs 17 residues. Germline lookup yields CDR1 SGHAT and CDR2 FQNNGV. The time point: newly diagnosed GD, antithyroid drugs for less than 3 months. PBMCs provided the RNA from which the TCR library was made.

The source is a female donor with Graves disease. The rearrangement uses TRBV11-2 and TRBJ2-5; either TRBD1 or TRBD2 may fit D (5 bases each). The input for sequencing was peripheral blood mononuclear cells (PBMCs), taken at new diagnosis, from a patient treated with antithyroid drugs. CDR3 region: CASSLGHRIAYQETQYF. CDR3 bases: TGTGCCAGCAGCTTAGGCCACAGGATAGCGTACCAAGAGACCCAGTACTTC.